A single sample gave rise to the 27 T cell receptor beta chains below, sequenced in a study of cytomegalovirus exposure and HLA in healthy donors. PCR used 60 Vbeta primers and 13 Jbeta primers. Libraries were prepared by immunoSEQ multiplex PCR; TCRdb keeps only in-frame clonotypes and omits some of them. This table has 170,000 or so clones, 80% appearing once. Sequencing input: PBMCs. Source of these receptors: a man younger than 40 in good health and CMV-seropositive.

The rearrangement uses TRBV4-2 and TRBJ2-4, with 11 bases matching TRBD2. Trimming took 3 bases from V and 4 from J; bases not matched to a gene: 11. The CDR3 covers 18 residues. Germline lookup yields CDR1 LGHNA and CDR2 YNFKEQ. CDR3 sequence: CASSQGLAEGRGKNIQYF. The CDR3 DNA follows: TGTGCCAGCAGCCAGGGACTAGCGGAAGGGCGCGGGAAAAACATTCAGTACTTC.

The rearrangement joins TRBV13 to TRBJ2-7; 8 bases align to TRBD2. CDR1 and CDR2 (germline): PRHDT, FYEKMQ (reference sequence). With 1 base clipped from V and 3 bases from J, the junction kept 2 bases outside the gene matches. There are 14 residues in the CDR3. The CDR3 region is CASSLVGTSYEQYF. The CDR3 DNA follows: TGTGCCAGCAGCTTAGTCGGGACTAGCTACGAGCAGTACTTC.

CDR3 in amino acids: CASSAPGQGGTDTQYF. As DNA, the CDR3 is TGTGCCAGCAGTGCTCCGGGACAGGGAGGCACAGATACGCAGTATTTT. V gene TRBV6-1 combines with J gene TRBJ2-3, with 9 bases fitting TRBD1. CDR1 is MNHNS, CDR2 SASEGT, per germline. V was clipped by 4 bases and J by 1 base; unmatched bases: 6. The CDR3 covers 16 residues.

The gene calls are TRBV28 and TRBJ2-5; TRBD1 is a possible D gene (6 bases). This CDR3 region has 15 residues. V lost 5 bases and J lost 5, with 18 bases in between. Germline V gene lookup returns CDR1 MDHEN and CDR2 SYDVKM. DNA of the CDR3: TGTGCCAGCAGTCCAGGACAAGGGGGTGGGGAGACCCAGTACTTC. It yields the protein CASSPGQGGGETQYF.

The rearrangement links TRBV27 to TRBJ1-1, with D unresolved. Germline V gene data show CDR1 as MNHEY and CDR2 as SMNVEV (reference sequence). The CDR3 sequence is 13 residues long. The germline V and J ends were trimmed by 5 bases and 5 bases, with 12 bases remaining between them. The CDR3 DNA reads as TGTGCCAGCAGTCGGTTAAAACGAACTGAAGCTTTCTTT. Translation: CASSRLKRTEAFF.

J is TRBJ2-6 and V is TRBV18; D unclear. Trimming stripped 3 bases from V and 0 bases from J, with 12 bases between. The CDR3 covers 17 residues. The germline CDR1 and CDR2 sequences are KGHSH and LQKENI. In DNA, the CDR3 is TGTGCCAGCTCACCCTCCTTTGAGAGCTCTGGGGCCAACGTCCTGACTTTC. Residues: CASSPSFESSGANVLTF. The full variable domain, in which reference TRBV18 and TRBJ2-6 provide the parts outside the CDR3, is NAGVMQNPRHLVRRRGQEARLRCSPMKGHSHVYWYRQLPEEGLKFMVYLQKENIIDESGMPKERFSAEFPKEGPSILRIQQVVRGDSAAYFCASSPSFESSGANVLTFGAGSRLTVL.

This sequence joins TRBV6-1 and TRBJ2-3; D might be TRBD2 (6 bases). Germline V lookup: CDR1 MNHNS, CDR2 SASEGT. Trimming left V 11 bases short and J 0 bases short, with 9 bases between. This CDR3 is built from 12 residues. The CDR3 reads CALRGSTDTQYF. The CDR3 nucleotides read TGTGCCCTGCGGGGAAGCACAGATACGCAGTATTTT.

The chain recombines TRBV7-6 with TRBJ2-5; no clear D. The germline gives CDR1 SGHVS, CDR2 FNYEAQ. Between the trimmed V and J ends, which lost 5 bases and 5 bases, there was a span of 12 bases. The CDR3 spans 13 residues. This CDR3 is CASSPRVTETQYF. CDR3 coding DNA: TGTGCCAGCAGCCCACGGGTTACGGAGACCCAGTACTTC.

The chain links TRBV28 to TRBJ2-3, with 9 bases lining up with TRBD2. Germline V CDR1 and CDR2: MDHEN, SYDVKM. The CDR3 totals 20 residues. After removal of 3 bases from V and 2 bases from J, the junction contained 18 bases not matched to a gene. The CDR3 region is CASSFPPLRSGRPLTDTQYF. The CDR3 bases are TGTGCCAGCAGTTTTCCTCCCCTCCGGAGCGGGAGGCCTCTCACAGATACGCAGTATTTT.

This chain joins TRBV4-1 and TRBJ1-1; unclear D gene. Germline-derived CDR1 and CDR2 are MGHRA and YSYEKL. The CDR3 has 14 residues. Between the trimmed V and J ends, which lost 2 bases and 5 bases, there was a span of 12 bases. For the CDR3, the DNA is TGCGCCAGCAGCCAATCCCCCCCGGGAACTGAAGCTTTCTTT. Its protein is CASSQSPPGTEAFF.

The V gene is TRBV5-1, the J gene TRBJ2-3, with 13 positions matching TRBD2. The CDR3 spans 16 residues. In germline, CDR1 is SGHRS, CDR2 YFSETQ. Unmatched junction bases numbered 2, after V lost 4 bases and J lost 0 bases. DNA for the CDR3: TGCGCCAGCAGCCGGACTAGCGGGAGTAGCACAGATACGCAGTATTTT. The encoded protein is CASSRTSGSSTDTQYF.

The chain's CDR3 is CASSESPSGATDTQYF. The CDR3 nucleotides read TGTGCCAGCAGTGAAAGTCCTAGCGGGGCCACAGATACGCAGTATTTT. This chain links TRBV6-1 with TRBJ2-3; 9 bases are shared with TRBD2. The CDR3 runs to 16 residues. V shed 2 bases, J shed 2 bases, and the junction held 5 bases outside the gene matches. The germline V gene encodes CDR1 MNHNS and CDR2 SASEGT.

This clone was seen a few times. V and J are TRBV25-1 and TRBJ2-5; the D gene is possibly TRBD2 (6 bases). CDR1 is MGHDK, CDR2 SYGVNS, per germline. The CDR3 spans 13 residues. V was cut by 5 bases and J by 5 bases, with 12 bases left in between. This CDR3 is CASSHWGVETQYF. As DNA, the CDR3 is TGTGCCAGCAGTCATTGGGGGGTTGAGACCCAGTACTTC.

The V and J genes are TRBV25-1 and TRBJ1-3, with 9 bases fitting TRBD1. CDR1 is MGHDK and CDR2 is SYGVNS in the germline V gene. This CDR3 region has 17 residues. The V gene end was trimmed by 1 base and the J gene end by 4 bases; junction bases not matched to a gene: 8. For the CDR3, the DNA is TGTGCCAGCAGTGAATGGGGGACAGGGAGGTCGGGAAACACCATATATTTT. Amino acids: CASSEWGTGRSGNTIYF.

The chain is built from TRBV10-2 and TRBJ2-2, with a tentative D call TRBD2 (6 bases). The CDR3 consists of 16 residues. Germline assignment: CDR1 WSHSY and CDR2 SAAADI. With 4 bases removed from V and 4 bases from J, the gap between germline ends came to 16 bases. The CDR3 DNA follows: TGCGCCAGCAGTGGAGAGGGACTGACGGGCACCGGGGAGCTGTTTTTT. Translated: CASSGEGLTGTGELFF.

This chain links TRBV27 with TRBJ2-1; D uncertain. The CDR3 runs to 15 residues. V lost 3 bases to trimming and J lost 0 bases, with 9 bases between them. Germline assignment: CDR1 MNHEY and CDR2 SMNVEV (reference sequence). The CDR3 sequence: CASSFYRSSYNEQFF. The CDR3 region has the DNA TGTGCCAGCAGTTTCTACCGGAGCTCCTACAATGAGCAGTTCTTC.

V usage is TRBV6-6 and J usage is TRBJ1-3; D gene ambiguous. Trimming removed 8 bases at V and 6 bases at J, with 17 bases between. The germline V gene has CDR1 MNHNY and CDR2 SVGAGI (reference sequence). The CDR3 contains 14 residues. CDR3 coding DNA: TGTGCCAGCCAGGAGCCCTATCGGGAAAACACCATATATTTT. Translation gives CASQEPYRENTIYF.

This clone was seen only a few times. The chain has TRBV9 and TRBJ2-7, with 10 bases lining up with TRBD2. After removal of 0 bases from V and 6 bases from J, the junction contained 0 bases not matched to a gene. Germline loops: CDR1 SGDLS, CDR2 YYNGEE. CDR3 length: 13 amino acids. The CDR3 DNA follows: TGTGCCAGCAGCGTAGCTAGCGGGGGCGAGCAGTACTTC. Amino acids: CASSVASGGEQYF.

The rearrangement uses TRBV7-8 and TRBJ2-3; 7 bases fit TRBD1. This CDR3 spans 15 amino acids. Germline-derived CDR1 and CDR2 are SGHVS and FQNEAQ. With 0 bases clipped from V and 3 bases from J, the junction kept 3 bases outside the gene matches. CDR3 sequence: CASSLATGYTDTQYF. The CDR3 DNA follows: TGTGCCAGCAGCTTAGCGACAGGGTATACAGATACGCAGTATTTT.

The rearrangement joins TRBV11-2 to TRBJ1-1, with a tentative D call TRBD1 (5 bases). V was clipped by 5 bases and J by 1 base, with 14 bases between them. Per germline, CDR1 SGHAT and CDR2 FQNNGV. CDR3 length equals 15 residues. In DNA form, the CDR3 reads TGTGCCAGCAGCCCGGAGTTAGGACAGAACACTGAAGCTTTCTTT. This translates into CASSPELGQNTEAFF.

The chain employs TRBV27 and TRBJ1-6, with 12 nucleotides matching TRBD1. The germline gives CDR1 MNHEY, CDR2 SMNVEV (reference sequence). The ends lost 6 bases at V and 2 bases at J; junction bases unmatched: 8. The CDR3 contains 18 residues. The CDR3 sequence: CASRPGTGGRAYNSPLHF. The CDR3 bases are TGTGCCAGCAGGCCTGGGACAGGGGGCCGGGCCTATAATTCACCCCTCCACTTT.

The CDR3 region has the DNA TGTGCCAGCAGCACACGGGACAACTCTGGAAACACCATATATTTT. Protein product: CASSTRDNSGNTIYF. The chain employs TRBV9 and TRBJ1-3; tentatively, D is TRBD1 (6 bases). CDR1 and CDR2 from the germline V gene are SGDLS and YYNGEE. Trimming pared 4 bases from V and 0 bases from J, leaving 11 bases between. This CDR3 spans 15 amino acids.

The V and J genes are TRBV5-1 and TRBJ2-7; 7 bases are a match to TRBD2. Germline V CDR1 and CDR2: SGHRS, YFSETQ. The junction had 17 bases not matched to a gene; V was cut back by 4 bases and J by 1 base. This CDR3 comprises 18 residues. The CDR3 DNA sequence: TGCGCCAGCAGCAAATGGACGGGTGAGGCGGGACTATCCTACGAGCAGTACTTC. Its translation: CASSKWTGEAGLSYEQYF.

The chain recombines TRBV25-1 with TRBJ2-1; 8 bases agree with TRBD1. The CDR3 totals 15 residues. Losses at the gene ends were 3 bases for V and 7 bases for J; bases not matched to a gene: 8. Per germline, CDR1 MGHDK and CDR2 SYGVNS. CDR3 sequence: CASSEDRVVGNEQFF. The CDR3 DNA sequence: TGTGCCAGCAGTGAGGACAGGGTGGTTGGGAATGAGCAGTTCTTC.

This clone was counted only a few times. This chain joins TRBV4-1 and TRBJ2-3; D perhaps matches TRBD2 (7 bases). V lost 3 bases to trimming and J lost 2 bases, with 12 bases between them. The CDR3 has 15 amino acids. Germline CDR1 and CDR2: MGHRA and YSYEKL. The CDR3 sequence is CASSQSGGATDTQYF. The CDR3 coding sequence is TGCGCCAGCAGCCAGAGTGGGGGGGCCACAGATACGCAGTATTTT.

This chain joins TRBV6-1 and TRBJ2-7, with 11 bases aligning to TRBD1. V trimming: 11 bases; J trimming: 4 bases; junction bases outside the gene matches: 7. Germline CDR1 and CDR2: MNHNS and SASEGT. The CDR3 runs 13 residues. In DNA, the CDR3 is TGTGCCGGCCGGACAGGGGGCGATTACGAGCAGTACTTC. Translated: CAGRTGGDYEQYF.

The V call is TRBV19, the J call TRBJ1-2, with a tentative D call TRBD1 (6 bases). CDR1 and CDR2 from the germline V gene are LNHDA and SQIVND (reference sequence). CDR3 size: 15 residues. V was pared by 3 bases and J by 1 base, with 12 bases between. The DNA for the CDR3 is TGTGCCAGTAGTATTAAAGGACAGAGTAACTATGGCTACACCTTC. Amino acids: CASSIKGQSNYGYTF.